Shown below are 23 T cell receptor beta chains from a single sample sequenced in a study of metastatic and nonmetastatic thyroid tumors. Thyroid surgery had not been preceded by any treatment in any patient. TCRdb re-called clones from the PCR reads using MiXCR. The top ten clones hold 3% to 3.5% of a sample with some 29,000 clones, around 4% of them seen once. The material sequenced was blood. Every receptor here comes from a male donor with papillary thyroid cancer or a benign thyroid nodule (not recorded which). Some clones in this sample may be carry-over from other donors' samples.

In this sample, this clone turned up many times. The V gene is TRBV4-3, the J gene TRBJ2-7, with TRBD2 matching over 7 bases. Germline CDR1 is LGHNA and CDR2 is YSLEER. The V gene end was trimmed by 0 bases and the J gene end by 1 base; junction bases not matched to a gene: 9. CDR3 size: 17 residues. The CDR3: CASSQDFGGGVSYEQYF. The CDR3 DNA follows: TGCGCCAGCAGCCAAGATTTTGGGGGAGGGGTATCCTACGAGCAGTACTTC.

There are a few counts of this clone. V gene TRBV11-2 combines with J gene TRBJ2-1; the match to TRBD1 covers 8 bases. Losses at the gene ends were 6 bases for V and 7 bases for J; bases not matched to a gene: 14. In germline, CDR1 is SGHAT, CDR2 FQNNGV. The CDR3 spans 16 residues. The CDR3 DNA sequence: TGTGCCAGCAGTTCTACCAGGACAGGGATTTATAATGAGCAGTTCTTC. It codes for CASSSTRTGIYNEQFF. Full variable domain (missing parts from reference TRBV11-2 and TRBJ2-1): EAGVAQSPRYKIIEKRQSVAFWCNPISGHATLYWYQQILGQGPKLLIQFQNNGVVDDSQLPKDRFSAERLKGVDSTLKIQPAKLEDSAVYLCASSSTRTGIYNEQFFGPGTRLTVL.

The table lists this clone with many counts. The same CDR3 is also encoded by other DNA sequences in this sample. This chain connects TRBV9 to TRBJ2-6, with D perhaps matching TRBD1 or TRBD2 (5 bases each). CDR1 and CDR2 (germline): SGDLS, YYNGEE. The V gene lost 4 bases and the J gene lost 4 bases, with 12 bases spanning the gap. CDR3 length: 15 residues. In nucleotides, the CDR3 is TGTGCCAGCAGCCCCCACGGGGCGGGGGCCAACGTCCTGACTTTC. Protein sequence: CASSPHGAGANVLTF. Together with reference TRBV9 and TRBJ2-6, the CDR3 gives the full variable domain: DSGVTQTPKHLITATGQRVTLRCSPRSGDLSVYWYQQSLDQGLQFLIQYYNGEERAKGNILERFSAQQFPDLHSELNLSSLELGDSALYFCASSPHGAGANVLTFGAGSRLTVL.

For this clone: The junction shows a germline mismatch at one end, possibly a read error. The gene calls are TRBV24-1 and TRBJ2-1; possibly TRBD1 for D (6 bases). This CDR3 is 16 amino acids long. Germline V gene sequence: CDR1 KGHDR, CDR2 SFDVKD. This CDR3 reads CATIALGHGVYNEQFF. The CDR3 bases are TGTGCGACCATTGCCCTGGGACACGGAGTTTACAATGAGCAGTTCTTC.

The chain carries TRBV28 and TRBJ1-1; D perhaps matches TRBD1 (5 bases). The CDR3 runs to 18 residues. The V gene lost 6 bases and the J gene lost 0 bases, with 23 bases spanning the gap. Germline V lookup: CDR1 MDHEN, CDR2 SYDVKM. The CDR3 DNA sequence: TGTGCCAGCAGCCCCCTAAATGTGGGGCTTAGGGTGAACACTGAAGCTTTCTTT. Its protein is CASSPLNVGLRVNTEAFF.

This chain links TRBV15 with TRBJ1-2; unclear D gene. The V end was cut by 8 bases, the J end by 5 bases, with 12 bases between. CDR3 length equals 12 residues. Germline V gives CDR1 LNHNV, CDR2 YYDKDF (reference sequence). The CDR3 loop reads CATVRDEYGYTF. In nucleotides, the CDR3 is TGTGCCACCGTCAGAGATGAGTATGGCTACACCTTC.

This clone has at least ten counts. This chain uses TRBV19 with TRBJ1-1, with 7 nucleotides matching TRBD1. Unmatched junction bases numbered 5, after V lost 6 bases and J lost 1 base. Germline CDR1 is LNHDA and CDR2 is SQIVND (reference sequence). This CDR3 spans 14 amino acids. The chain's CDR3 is CASSTRTGNTEAFF. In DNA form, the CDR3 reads TGTGCCAGTAGCACCCGGACAGGGAACACTGAAGCTTTCTTT. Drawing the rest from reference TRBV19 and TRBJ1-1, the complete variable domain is DGGITQSPKYLFRKEGQNVTLSCEQNLNHDAMYWYRQDPGQGLRLIYYSQIVNDFQKGDIAEGYSVSREKKESFPLTVTSAQKNPTAFYLCASSTRTGNTEAFFGQGTRLTVV.

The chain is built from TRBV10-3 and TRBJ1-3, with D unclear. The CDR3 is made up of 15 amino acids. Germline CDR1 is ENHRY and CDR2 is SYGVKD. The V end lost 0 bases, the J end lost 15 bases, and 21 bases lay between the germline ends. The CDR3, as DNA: TGTGCCATCAGTGAGTCGCGAGGGCAGCAGCCTCACTCATATTTT. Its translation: CAISESRGQQPHSYF.

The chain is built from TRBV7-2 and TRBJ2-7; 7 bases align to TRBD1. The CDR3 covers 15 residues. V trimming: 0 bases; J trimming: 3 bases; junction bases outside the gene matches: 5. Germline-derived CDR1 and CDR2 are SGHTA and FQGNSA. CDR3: CASSLAGDSFYEQYF. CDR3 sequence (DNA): TGTGCCAGCAGCTTAGCGGGGGACAGCTTCTACGAGCAGTACTTC.

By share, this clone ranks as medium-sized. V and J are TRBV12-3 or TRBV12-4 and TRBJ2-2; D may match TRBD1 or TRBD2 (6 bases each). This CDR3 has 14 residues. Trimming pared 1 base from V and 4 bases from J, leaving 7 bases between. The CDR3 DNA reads TGTGCCAGCAGTTTAGAGGGGGGCACCGGGGAGCTGTTTTTT. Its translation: CASSLEGGTGELFF.

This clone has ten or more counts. The CDR3 DNA is TGCGCCAGCAGTTTCGCAGATACGCAGTATTTT. Its translation: CASSFADTQYF. This sequence joins TRBV10-2 and TRBJ2-3; D unclear. Germline CDR1 and CDR2: WSHSY and SAAADI. The CDR3 is 11 residues long. V was shortened by 5 bases and J by 4 bases, with 4 bases between the two germline ends.

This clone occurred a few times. The CDR3 here is CASSSPGQNYGYTF. The CDR3, as DNA: TGTGCCAGCAGTTCCCCGGGACAAAACTATGGCTACACCTTC. The chain recombines TRBV28 with TRBJ1-2; D might be TRBD1 (6 bases). CDR3 length: 14 amino acids. V dropped 4 bases and J dropped 2 bases, with 11 bases sitting between them. Germline loops: CDR1 MDHEN, CDR2 SYDVKM.

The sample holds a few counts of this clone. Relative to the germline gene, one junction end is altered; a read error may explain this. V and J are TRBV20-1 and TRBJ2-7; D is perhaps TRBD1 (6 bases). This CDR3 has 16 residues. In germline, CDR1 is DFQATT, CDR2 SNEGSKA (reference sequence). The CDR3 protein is CSASGSGAQGLYDQYF. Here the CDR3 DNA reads TGCAGTGCTAGTGGGTCTGGCGCACAGGGCCTCTACGATCAGTACTTC.

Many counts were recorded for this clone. CDR3 sequence: CAWRGATYEQYF. Written as DNA, the CDR3 is TGTGCCTGGAGGGGAGCAACCTACGAGCAGTACTTC. The V and J genes are TRBV30 and TRBJ2-7, with D tentatively TRBD2 (5 bases). This CDR3 region has 12 residues. CDR1 and CDR2 (germline): GTSNPN, SVGIG (reference sequence). Trimming left V 3 bases short and J 2 bases short, with 8 bases between.

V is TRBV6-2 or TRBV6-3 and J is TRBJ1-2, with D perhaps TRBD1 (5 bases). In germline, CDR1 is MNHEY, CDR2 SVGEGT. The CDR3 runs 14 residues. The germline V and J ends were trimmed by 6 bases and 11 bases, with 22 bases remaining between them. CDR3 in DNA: TGTGCCAGCAGCCCGACCGGGACTCGCTCTGGATACACCTTC. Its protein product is CASSPTGTRSGYTF.

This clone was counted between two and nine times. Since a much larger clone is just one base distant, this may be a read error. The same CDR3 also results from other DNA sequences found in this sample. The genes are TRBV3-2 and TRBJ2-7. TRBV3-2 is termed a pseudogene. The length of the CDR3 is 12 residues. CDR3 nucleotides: TGTGCCAGTAGCCAAGATACCCACGAGCAGTACTTC. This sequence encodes CASSQDTHEQYF.

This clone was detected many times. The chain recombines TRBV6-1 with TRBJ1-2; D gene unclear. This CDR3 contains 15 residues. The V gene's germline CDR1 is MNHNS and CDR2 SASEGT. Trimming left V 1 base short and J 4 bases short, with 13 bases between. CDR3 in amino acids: CASSEVGDTVYGYTF. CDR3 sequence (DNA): TGTGCCAGCAGTGAAGTCGGCGACACAGTCTATGGCTACACCTTC.

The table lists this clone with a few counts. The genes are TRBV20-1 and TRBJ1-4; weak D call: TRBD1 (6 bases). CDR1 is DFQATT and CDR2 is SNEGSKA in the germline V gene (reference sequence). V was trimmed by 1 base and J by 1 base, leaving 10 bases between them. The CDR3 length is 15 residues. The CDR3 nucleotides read TGCAGTGCTAGAGGTACAGGGAAAACTAATGAAAAACTGTTTTTT. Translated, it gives CSARGTGKTNEKLFF.

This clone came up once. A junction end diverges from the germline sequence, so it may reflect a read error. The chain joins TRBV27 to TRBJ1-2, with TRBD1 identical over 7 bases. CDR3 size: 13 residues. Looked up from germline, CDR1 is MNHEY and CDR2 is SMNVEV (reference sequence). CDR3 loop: CASSLTGFYGYAF. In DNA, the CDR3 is TGTGCCAGCAGTCTGACAGGGTTCTATGGGTACGCCTTC.

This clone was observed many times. The DNA for the CDR3 is TGCAGCGTTGCCTTTGAGGATTCACCCCTCCACTTT. Its translation: CSVAFEDSPLHF. V usage is TRBV29-1 and J usage is TRBJ1-6; D unresolved. The germline V gene encodes CDR1 SQVTM and CDR2 ANQGSEA. V shed 4 bases and J shed 8 bases, with 9 bases lying between them. This CDR3 spans 12 amino acids.

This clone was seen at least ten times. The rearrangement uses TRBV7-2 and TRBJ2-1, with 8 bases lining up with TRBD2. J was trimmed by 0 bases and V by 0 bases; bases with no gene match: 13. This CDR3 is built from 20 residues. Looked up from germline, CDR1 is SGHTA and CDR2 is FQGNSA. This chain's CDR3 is CASSLAFIAGGRSSYNEQFF. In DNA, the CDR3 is TGTGCCAGCAGCTTAGCATTTATCGCGGGAGGCCGCAGCTCCTACAATGAGCAGTTCTTC.

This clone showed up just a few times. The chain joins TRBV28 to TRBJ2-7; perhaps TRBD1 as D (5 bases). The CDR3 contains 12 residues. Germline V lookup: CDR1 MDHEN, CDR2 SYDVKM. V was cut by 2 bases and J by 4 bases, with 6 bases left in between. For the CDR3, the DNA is TGTGCCAGCAGTTTACAGGGTTACGAGCAGTACTTC. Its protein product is CASSLQGYEQYF.

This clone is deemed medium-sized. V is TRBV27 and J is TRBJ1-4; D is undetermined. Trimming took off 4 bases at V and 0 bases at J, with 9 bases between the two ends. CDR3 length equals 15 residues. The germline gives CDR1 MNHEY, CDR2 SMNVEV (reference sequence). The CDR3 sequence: CASSSHGATNEKLFF. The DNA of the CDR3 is TGTGCCAGCAGTTCTCACGGTGCAACTAATGAAAAACTGTTTTTT.